Listed below are T cell receptor beta chains from one sample, sequenced in a study of T cells in Graves' hyperthyroidism and ophthalmopathy. MiXCR was run by TCRdb on the multiplex PCR reads, yielding one entry per CDR3 protein. The sample yields 600,000 to 650,000 distinct CDR3 sequences, roughly 16% seen once. The sample comprised blood. The receptors originated from a woman in her 30s with Graves' hyperthyroidism. Each CDR3 is given with its conserved first and last residue. A D gene is named only where the DNA matches it firmly. Not every row has a clone size; where given, it reads once, few, many or a size class.

CDR3 length,V gene,D gene,clone size,CDR3 protein
15,TRBV11-2,TRBD1,many,CASSLEFRGLDEQYF
16,TRBV18,TRBD1,many,CASSPSIWTGIKTQYF
14,TRBV20-1,-,many,CSGRPLKGLGEQYF
13,TRBV29-1,-,-,CSVLIRSSYEQYF
21,TRBV20-1,TRBD2,-,CSARTRYRTSGNSPSYNEQFF
19,TRBV28,TRBD2,-,CASSSFRGRASSSYNEQFF
18,TRBV20-1,-,-,CSARGPPGTGSSYNEQFF
10,TRBV29-1,-,few,CSVRTRDYTF
17,TRBV24-1,-,-,CATSDSSGRPSYNEQFF
18,TRBV19,TRBD2,few,CASGSGTRGGGGQETQYF